Listed here are 10 T cell receptor beta chains from one sample, sequenced in a study of T cells in Graves' hyperthyroidism and ophthalmopathy. RNA transcripts served as the template for amplifying TCR beta CDR3 regions. HTBI primers drove first-round RT-PCR of the TCR CDR3. TCRdb re-called the multiplex PCR reads through MiXCR, storing one row per CDR3 protein. Found here are 600,000 to 700,000 distinct CDR3 sequences, 45% of them singletons; the top ten hold less than 9.5%. The sequenced sample consisted of peripheral blood or thyroid tissue (not recorded which). These receptors were collected from an adult man with Graves' disease, either hyperthyroidism or ophthalmopathy (not recorded which).

This clonotype has a handful of counts. V usage is TRBV6-1 and J usage is TRBJ2-5, with 10 bases that match TRBD2. CDR3 length equals 16 residues. Germline-derived CDR1 and CDR2 are MNHNS and SASEGT. V lost 4 bases to trimming and J lost 0 bases; unmatched junction nucleotides: 5. The CDR3 sequence: CASSVVAGGYQETQYF. As DNA, the CDR3 is TGTGCCAGCAGTGTGGTAGCGGGGGGCTACCAAGAGACCCAGTACTTC.

Worth noting for this clonotype: Just one base apart from a much larger clone, this may be a read error. The chain joins TRBV10-3 to TRBJ1-6; TRBD1 matches at 7 bases. The V gene's germline CDR1 is ENHRY and CDR2 SYGVKD. This CDR3 has 15 residues. The DNA for the CDR3 is TGTGCCAGCAGTCCTGGCGACAGGGCTAATTCACCCCTCCACTTT. Amino acids: CASSPGDRANSPLHF.

This clonotype was seen a few times. This rearrangement joins TRBV25-1 to TRBJ1-6; a weak D match, TRBD1 (6 bases). The germline V and J ends were trimmed by 4 bases and 5 bases, with 6 bases remaining between them. Germline V gene lookup returns CDR1 MGHDK and CDR2 SYGVNS. The CDR3 spans 13 residues. The CDR3: CASSGQDNSPLHF. CDR3 nucleotides: TGTGCCAGCAGTGGACAGGATAATTCACCCCTCCACTTT.

A note on this clonotype: The CDR3 does not close with the conserved phenylalanine or tryptophan, likely indicating a read error. The rearrangement uses TRBV5-6 and TRBJ1-1; D uncertain. The CDR3 contains 11 residues. Trimming removed 3 bases from V and 4 bases from J, with 4 bases in between. Germline loops: CDR1 SGHDT, CDR2 YYEEEE. The CDR3 sequence: CASSYGTEAFL. The DNA for the CDR3 is TGTGCCAGCAGCTATGGCACTGAAGCTTTCTTA.

The chain has TRBV25-1 and TRBJ1-2, with D perhaps matching TRBD1 (5 bases). The CDR3 totals 14 residues. Germline CDR1 MGHDK, CDR2 SYGVNS. The V end was cut by 2 bases, the J end by 4 bases, with 11 bases between. The CDR3 sequence: CASSEQGAFYGYTF. The CDR3 bases are TGTGCCAGCAGTGAACAGGGCGCCTTCTATGGCTACACCTTC.

This chain connects TRBV2 to TRBJ1-3; D is unresolved. Germline V gene sequence: CDR1 SNHLY, CDR2 FYNNEI. The ends were cut back, 4 bases at V and 0 bases at J, with 16 bases in the middle. CDR3 size: 17 residues. In nucleotides, the CDR3 is TGTGCCAGCAGTGGTTATCCCGGCAGCTTCTCTGGAAACACCATATATTTT. Its translation is CASSGYPGSFSGNTIYF.

Worth noting for this clonotype: With a much larger clone just one base away, this may be a read error. The CDR3 DNA reads as TGCAGCGTTGAAAGCCTTAGGGGATCGCGGGAAAAACTGGTTTTT. Translating it yields CSVESLRGSREKLVF. This sequence joins TRBV29-1 and TRBJ1-4, with a weak D call TRBD1 (5 bases). The CDR3 covers 15 residues. From germline, CDR1 is SQVTM and CDR2 ANQGSEA.

This clonotype was seen ten or more times. The chain joins TRBV29-1 to TRBJ2-7; TRBD2 agrees at 7 bases. The CDR3 is made up of 12 amino acids. The germline V gene encodes CDR1 SQVTM and CDR2 ANQGSEA. V shed 6 bases and J 4 bases; nucleotides not matched to a gene: 6. The CDR3 sequence is CSVAGTKYEQYF. The CDR3 region has the DNA TGCAGCGTGGCCGGGACTAAATACGAGCAGTACTTC.

V gene TRBV6-1 combines with J gene TRBJ2-6; D assignment may be TRBD1 or TRBD2 (5 bases each). Between the trimmed V and J ends, which lost 5 bases and 4 bases, there was a span of 15 bases. Germline V gene lookup returns CDR1 MNHNS and CDR2 SASEGT. CDR3 length: 16 residues. The CDR3 nucleotides are TGTGCCAGCAGTCCCCAGGTGGGGACGGGGGCCAACGTCCTGACTTTC. Translated, it gives CASSPQVGTGANVLTF.

V gene TRBV9 combines with J gene TRBJ2-5; 10 nucleotides line up with TRBD2. V gave up 5 bases and J gave up 4 bases; unmatched junction bases: 14. The germline gives CDR1 SGDLS, CDR2 YYNGEE. The CDR3 has 17 residues. This CDR3 is CASSTTSGITKGETQYF. The CDR3, as DNA: TGTGCCAGCAGTACAACTAGCGGGATCACGAAGGGAGAGACCCAGTACTTC.